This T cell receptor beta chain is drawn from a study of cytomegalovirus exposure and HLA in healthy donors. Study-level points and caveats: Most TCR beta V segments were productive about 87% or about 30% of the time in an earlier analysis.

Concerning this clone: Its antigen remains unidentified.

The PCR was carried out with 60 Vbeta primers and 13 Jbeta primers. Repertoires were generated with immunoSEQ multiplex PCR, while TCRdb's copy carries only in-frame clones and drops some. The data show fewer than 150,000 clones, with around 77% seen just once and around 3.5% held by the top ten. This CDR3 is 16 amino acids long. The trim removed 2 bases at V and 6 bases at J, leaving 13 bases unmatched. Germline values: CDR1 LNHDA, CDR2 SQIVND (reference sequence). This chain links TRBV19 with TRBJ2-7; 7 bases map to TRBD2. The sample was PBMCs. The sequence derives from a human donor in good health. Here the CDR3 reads CASSIIPRELRGEQYF. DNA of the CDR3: TGTGCCAGTAGTATAATTCCGCGGGAGTTGAGAGGCGAGCAGTACTTC.